This TCR beta chain was profiled in a study of blood T cell repertoires in COVID-19. V dropped 5 bases and J dropped 2; count of bases not matched to a gene: 9. Per the germline V gene, CDR1 is MDHEN and CDR2 is SYDVKM. The CDR3 is 16 residues long. Assay used: immunoSEQ multiplex PCR; TCRdb lists only in-frame clones, some missing. The sample yields 100,000 to 150,000 clones, roughly two thirds seen once. The clonotype comes from a woman aged 70-85 years with acute or convalescent COVID-19. The V gene is TRBV28, the J gene TRBJ1-5; TRBD1 matches 7 bases. The material sequenced was peripheral blood. CDR3 sequence (DNA): TGTGCCAGCAGTCTTAGGACAGGCGTCGGCAATCAGCCCCAGCATTTT. Its translation is CASSLRTGVGNQPQHF. Variable domain in full (rest from reference TRBV28 and TRBJ1-5): DVKVTQSSRYLVKRTGEKVFLECVQDMDHENMFWYRQDPGLGLRLIYFSYDVKMKEKGDIPEGYSVSREKKERFSLILESASTNQTSMYLCASSLRTGVGNQPQHFGDGTRLSIL.